The present TCR beta chain was sequenced within a study of beta chain features in type 1 diabetes. Study summary: Sorted cells from all samples, numbering approximately 100 million, were examined.

Germline values: CDR1 SGHAT, CDR2 FQDESV (reference sequence). There are 17 residues in the CDR3. V lost 1 base, J lost 4 bases, and 17 bases lay in between. CD45RO/CCR7/CD25/CD127/CD95/CD27 separated CD4+ naive, central memory, regulatory and stem cell-like memory cells by sorting. Sort purity for all populations was recorded as exceeding 98%. Worth noting for this clone: As yet, its antigen is unknown.

Study outcomes and limitations: Among patients, naive, central memory and Treg TCRB repertoires appeared more similar than among healthy donors.

The sequenced template was cDNA made from the entire isolated RNA. Method: immunoSEQ multiplex PCR; TCRdb's copy keeps in-frame clones and lacks some. Found here are around 350,000 clones, 10% to 15% of them singletons; the top ten hold roughly 0.015%. Sequencing input: naive CD4+ T cells from blood. The TCR was taken from a man between 18 and 29 years old in good health. The chain recombines TRBV11-1 with TRBJ2-1; TRBD2 might be the D (6 bases). CDR3 DNA sequence: TGTGCCAGCAGCTTAGGATGGAACGGCGGGACGTACAATGAGCAGTTCTTC. It specifies CASSLGWNGGTYNEQFF.